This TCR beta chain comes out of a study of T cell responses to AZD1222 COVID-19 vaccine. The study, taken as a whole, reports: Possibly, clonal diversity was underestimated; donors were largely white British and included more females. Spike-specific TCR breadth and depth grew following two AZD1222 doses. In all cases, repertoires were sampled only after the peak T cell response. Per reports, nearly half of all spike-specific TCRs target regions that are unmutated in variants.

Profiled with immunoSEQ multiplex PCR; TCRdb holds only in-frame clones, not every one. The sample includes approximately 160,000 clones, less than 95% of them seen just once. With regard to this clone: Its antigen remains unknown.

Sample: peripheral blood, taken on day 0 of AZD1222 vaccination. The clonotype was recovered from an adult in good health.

In nucleotides, the CDR3 is TGTGCCAGCAGTTTTTTGGGTGCTGAAGCTTTCTTT. It yields the protein CASSFLGAEAFF. The V call is TRBV12-3 or TRBV12-4, the J call TRBJ1-1; D is unclear. Trimming removed 3 bases at V and 6 bases at J, with 8 bases between. The CDR3 extends over 12 amino acids.